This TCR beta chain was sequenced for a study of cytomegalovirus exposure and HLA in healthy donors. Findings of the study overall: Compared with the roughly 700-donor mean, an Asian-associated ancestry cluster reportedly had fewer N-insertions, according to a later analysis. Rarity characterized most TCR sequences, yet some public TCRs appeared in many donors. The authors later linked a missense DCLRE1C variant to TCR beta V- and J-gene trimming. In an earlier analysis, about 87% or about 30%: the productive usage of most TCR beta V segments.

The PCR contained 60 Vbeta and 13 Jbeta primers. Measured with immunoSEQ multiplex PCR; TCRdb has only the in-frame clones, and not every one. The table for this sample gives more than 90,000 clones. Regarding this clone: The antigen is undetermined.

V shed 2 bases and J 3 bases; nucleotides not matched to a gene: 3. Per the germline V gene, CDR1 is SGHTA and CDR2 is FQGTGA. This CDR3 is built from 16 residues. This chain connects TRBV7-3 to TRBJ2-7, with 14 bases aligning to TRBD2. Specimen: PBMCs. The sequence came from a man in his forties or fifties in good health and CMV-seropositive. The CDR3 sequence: CASSLGTSGSGYEQYF. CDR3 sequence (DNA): TGTGCCAGCAGCTTAGGGACTAGCGGGAGTGGCTACGAGCAGTACTTC.